The sequence of this T cell receptor beta chain was determined in a study of PD-1 blockade in classical Hodgkin lymphoma. The sample's time point: newly diagnosed, previously untreated cHL patient sample. Magnetic negative selection was used to purify CD4+ T cells from PBMCs that had been thawed. Assay: immunoSEQ multiplex PCR; the TCRdb copy retains only in-frame clones and omits some. The sample has tens of thousands of clones, approximately 92% seen once. The source material was CD4+ T cells from blood. The sequence came from a human donor with classical Hodgkin lymphoma.

The CDR3 nucleotides read TGTGCCAGCAGCTTCTCGGGCACCGGGGAGCTGTTTTTT. This codes for CASSFSGTGELFF. The chain uses TRBV7-3 and TRBJ2-2; D is unresolved. Trimming removed 3 bases at V and 4 bases at J, with 6 bases between. This CDR3 comprises 13 residues. Germline V gene lookup returns CDR1 SGHTA and CDR2 FQGTGA.